Each of the 30 T cell receptor beta chains below was sequenced from the same sample in a study of identical twins. Each CDR3 protein gets one entry after TCRdb re-called the 5' RACE reads with MiXCR. The table lists 400,000 to 500,000 distinct CDR3 sequences, 13% to 15% of them singletons. These data were also filed under a second study, of yellow fever vaccine responses in identical twins.

Sequencing was carried out using CD4+ T cells sorted from blood. These receptors all come from a woman aged 18-35 years in good health.

The gene calls are TRBV10-1 and TRBJ2-6, with D tentatively TRBD1 or TRBD2 (5 bases each). V lost 3 bases, J lost 1 base, and 16 bases lay in between. CDR1 WNHNN and CDR2 SYGVQD come from the germline V gene (reference sequence). The CDR3 extends over 18 amino acids. As DNA, the CDR3 is TGCGCCAGCAGTGAAGGGGCAGGGACCTATTCTGGGGCCAACGTCCTGACTTTC. Protein: CASSEGAGTYSGANVLTF.

The chain recombines TRBV20-1 with TRBJ2-5, with a possible D match to TRBD1 (6 bases). V lost 6 bases and J lost 5, with 22 bases in between. Germline-derived CDR1 and CDR2 are DFQATT and SNEGSKA (reference sequence). This CDR3 comprises 15 residues. CDR3 in DNA: TGCAGTGCCCAAACCGGGACAACAAGACGGGAGACCCAGTACTTC. Translating it yields CSAQTGTTRRETQYF.

The chain carries TRBV7-9 and TRBJ2-5; D possibly corresponds to TRBD2 (6 bases). The V and J ends lost 5 bases and 0 bases respectively, with 16 bases between them. Germline loops: CDR1 SEHNR, CDR2 FQNEAQ (reference sequence). This CDR3 region has 16 residues. The CDR3 here is CASSPARRDYQETQYF. The CDR3 DNA reads as TGTGCCAGCAGCCCAGCCCGCCGGGACTACCAAGAGACCCAGTACTTC.

In nucleotides, the CDR3 is TGTGCCAGTAGGCCGGGTAAATGGTACTTC. This translates into CASRPGKWYF. V is TRBV19 and J is TRBJ2-5; D not certain. This CDR3 is built from 10 residues. Trimming took off 6 bases at V and 13 bases at J, with 12 bases between the two ends. Germline assignment: CDR1 LNHDA and CDR2 SQIVND (reference sequence). The full variable domain, with the rest looked up from reference TRBV19 and TRBJ2-5, is DGGITQSPKYLFRKEGQNVTLSCEQNLNHDAMYWYRQDPGQGLRLIYYSQIVNDFQKGDIAEGYSVSREKKESFPLTVTSAQKNPTAFYLCASRPGKWYFGPGTRLLVL.

There are many counts of this clonotype. J is TRBJ2-1 and V is TRBV10-3; D is unresolved. The CDR3 has 11 amino acids. The V and J ends lost 10 bases and 3 bases respectively, with 7 bases between them. Germline V gene sequence: CDR1 ENHRY, CDR2 SYGVKD. The CDR3 here is CATVVYNEQFF. The CDR3 bases are TGTGCCACCGTCGTCTACAATGAGCAGTTCTTC.

The CDR3 spells CASTPGTGRREQYF. The CDR3 nucleotides are TGTGCCAGCACCCCCGGGACAGGGAGGCGCGAGCAGTACTTC. V is TRBV6-1 and J is TRBJ2-7; 9 nucleotides agree with TRBD1. V trimming: 7 bases; J trimming: 6 bases; junction bases outside the gene matches: 10. The CDR3 covers 14 residues. The germline V gene encodes CDR1 MNHNS and CDR2 SASEGT.

The chain links TRBV19 to TRBJ2-7; D unresolved. Germline CDR1 is LNHDA and CDR2 is SQIVND (reference sequence). The length of the CDR3 is 13 residues. The V gene lost 6 bases and the J gene lost 1 base, with 10 bases spanning the gap. The DNA for the CDR3 is TGTGCCAGTAGCATACAGATATCCTACGAGCAGTACTTC. This sequence encodes CASSIQISYEQYF. Together with reference TRBV19 and TRBJ2-7, the CDR3 gives the full variable domain: DGGITQSPKYLFRKEGQNVTLSCEQNLNHDAMYWYRQDPGQGLRLIYYSQIVNDFQKGDIAEGYSVSREKKESFPLTVTSAQKNPTAFYLCASSIQISYEQYFGPGTRLTVT.

This clonotype showed up just a few times. The rearrangement uses TRBV28 and TRBJ2-7, with D possibly matching TRBD1 (6 bases). The V end lost 6 bases, the J end lost 1 base, and 13 bases lay between the germline ends. Germline V gives CDR1 MDHEN, CDR2 SYDVKM. The CDR3 is 14 residues long. CDR3 loop: CASRAGTPSYEQYF. CDR3 sequence (DNA): TGTGCCAGCAGAGCAGGGACACCATCCTACGAGCAGTACTTC.

The V gene is TRBV20-1, the J gene TRBJ1-2; maybe TRBD1 (6 bases). Germline CDR1 DFQATT, CDR2 SNEGSKA (reference sequence). The germline V and J ends were trimmed by 6 bases and 8 bases, with 22 bases remaining between them. This CDR3 region has 14 residues. CDR3 nucleotides: TGCAGTGCAATACTTCCCTCCGGGGGCCGGGGCTACACCTTC. Encoded protein: CSAILPSGGRGYTF.

The rearrangement uses TRBV6-5 and TRBJ1-2; TRBD1 might be the D (6 bases). CDR1 MNHEY and CDR2 SVGAGI come from the germline V gene. V shed 4 bases and J shed 8 bases, with 20 bases lying between them. This CDR3 contains 15 residues. CDR3 amino acids: CASSSLSQGIGGYTF. The CDR3 bases are TGTGCCAGCAGTTCCCTATCACAGGGTATCGGGGGCTACACCTTC.

The chain is built from TRBV20-1 and TRBJ2-3; D is unclear. The CDR3 totals 15 residues. Between the trimmed V and J ends, which lost 0 bases and 1 base, there was a span of 11 bases. Germline V lookup: CDR1 DFQATT, CDR2 SNEGSKA (reference sequence). Here the CDR3 reads CSARDRRPRTDTQYF. The CDR3 region has the DNA TGCAGTGCTAGAGATCGGAGACCGCGCACAGATACGCAGTATTTT.

The chain joins TRBV5-1 to TRBJ2-7; a weak D match, TRBD2 (5 bases). CDR3 length: 15 amino acids. With 3 bases removed from V and 3 bases from J, the gap between germline ends came to 16 bases. Germline V gene sequence: CDR1 SGHRS, CDR2 YFSETQ. For the CDR3, the DNA is TGCGCCAGCAGCTCAACGCCGACTACTTACTACGAGCAGTACTTC. Its protein product is CASSSTPTTYYEQYF. Complete variable domain (other parts from reference TRBV5-1 and TRBJ2-7): KAGVTQTPRYLIKTRGQQVTLSCSPISGHRSVSWYQQTPGQGLQFLFEYFSETQRNKGNFPGRFSGRQFSNSRSEMNVSTLELGDSALYLCASSSTPTTYYEQYFGPGTRLTVT.

This clonotype was found a few times. V and J are TRBV6-2 or TRBV6-3 and TRBJ2-1; 9 nucleotides match TRBD2. Germline CDR1 MNHEY, CDR2 SVGEGT. V gave up 4 bases and J gave up 2 bases; unmatched junction bases: 12. The CDR3 has 18 residues. CDR3: CASSSQTPGTSTYNEQFF. The CDR3, as DNA: TGTGCCAGCAGTTCACAGACTCCCGGGACTAGCACCTACAATGAGCAGTTCTTC.

This clonotype was seen many times. The chain has TRBV6-5 and TRBJ2-7; D call uncertain. This CDR3 is 12 amino acids long. V was cut by 6 bases and J by 0 bases, with 6 bases left in between. CDR1 MNHEY and CDR2 SVGAGI come from the germline V gene. The CDR3 DNA follows: TGTGCCAGCAGAGGGAACTCCTACGAGCAGTACTTC. It is translated as CASRGNSYEQYF.

V is TRBV20-1 and J is TRBJ2-1; TRBD2 matches at 13 bases. V shed 0 bases, J shed 8 bases, and the junction held 4 bases outside the gene matches. Per the germline V gene, CDR1 is DFQATT and CDR2 is SNEGSKA (reference sequence). The CDR3 consists of 15 residues. CDR3: CSAREGTSGVDEQFF. The CDR3 bases are TGCAGTGCTAGAGAAGGGACTAGCGGGGTCGATGAGCAGTTCTTC.

This clonotype has a handful of counts. V and J are TRBV6-5 and TRBJ2-1; 7 bases fit TRBD1. The CDR3 extends over 14 amino acids. Per the germline V gene, CDR1 is MNHEY and CDR2 is SVGAGI. Germline trimming cut 4 bases from V and 7 bases from J; bases unmatched to any gene: 7. The CDR3 loop reads CASSSGQVENEQFF. The CDR3 DNA is TGTGCCAGCAGTTCCGGACAGGTAGAAAATGAGCAGTTCTTC.

The CDR3 nucleotides are TGCAGCGTTGTCCTTGGGAAGATGAACACTGAAGCTTTCTTT. Translating gives CSVVLGKMNTEAFF. The gene calls are TRBV29-1 and TRBJ1-1; D not resolved. Looked up from germline, CDR1 is SQVTM and CDR2 is ANQGSEA. The CDR3 sequence is 14 residues long. V dropped 4 bases and J dropped 0 bases, with 12 bases sitting between them.

The chain combines TRBV7-2 with TRBJ2-5, with D perhaps given as TRBD1 or TRBD2 (5 bases each). Trimming removed 5 bases at V and 9 bases at J, with 13 bases between. The CDR3 loop spans 12 amino acids. CDR1 and CDR2 (germline): SGHTA, FQGNSA. CDR3 protein: CASSPGTPAQYF. The CDR3 bases are TGTGCCAGCAGCCCCGGGACCCCCGCCCAGTACTTC.

This chain connects TRBV10-3 to TRBJ2-5, with 8 bases matching TRBD1. The CDR3 is 20 amino acids. J gave up 0 bases and V 4 bases, and 19 bases lay outside the gene matches. Germline loops: CDR1 ENHRY, CDR2 SYGVKD. CDR3 nucleotides: TGTGCCATCAGTGGAAACCAGATGCCGCCCCCGGGACAGGACCAAGAGACCCAGTACTTC. This encodes CAISGNQMPPPGQDQETQYF.

Comment on this clonotype: A much larger clone differs from this one at a single base, so this may be a read error. The chain uses TRBV7-9 and TRBJ2-5; 10 bases are a match to TRBD1. V was clipped by 5 bases and J by 2 bases; unmatched bases: 5. Germline values: CDR1 SEHNR, CDR2 FQNEAQ (reference sequence). This CDR3 region has 15 residues. CDR3 in amino acids: CASSPGQGWQETQYF. In nucleotides, the CDR3 is TGTGCCAGCAGCCCGGGACAGGGGTGGCAAGAGACCCAGTACTTC.

This clonotype was found many times. CDR3 residues: CASSLGSSGNTIYF. The CDR3 DNA reads TGCGCCAGCAGCTTGGGGAGCTCTGGAAACACCATATATTTT. This chain links TRBV5-1 with TRBJ1-3, with D unresolved. The germline gives CDR1 SGHRS, CDR2 YFSETQ. The V end lost 0 bases, the J end lost 0 bases, and 4 bases lay between the germline ends. This CDR3 has 14 residues.

The J gene is TRBJ1-2, the V gene TRBV11-2; D call uncertain. The germline CDR1 and CDR2 sequences are SGHAT and FQNNGV. This CDR3 spans 14 amino acids. The V gene lost 5 bases and the J gene lost 0 bases, with 10 bases spanning the gap. The CDR3 DNA follows: TGTGCCAGCAGCCCGGACCTAGCTAACTATGGCTACACCTTC. Its protein is CASSPDLANYGYTF.

This clonotype has only one observation. V gene TRBV19 combines with J gene TRBJ2-3; TRBD2 aligns across 14 bases. Per the germline V gene, CDR1 is LNHDA and CDR2 is SQIVND (reference sequence). This CDR3 is 15 amino acids long. V lost 5 bases and J lost 10; bases outside the gene matches: 8. The CDR3 DNA is TGTGCCAGTAGTCTACGACTAGCGGGGGGGTATGCGCAGTATTTT. Translation gives CASSLRLAGGYAQYF.

The chain is built from TRBV7-6 and TRBJ2-2, with 8 nucleotides matching TRBD2. The CDR3 extends over 16 amino acids. Germline V CDR1 and CDR2: SGHVS, FNYEAQ. The trim removed 5 bases at V and 6 bases at J, leaving 11 bases unmatched. The CDR3 DNA sequence: TGTGCCAGCAGCCCCACGTCGGGCGGGGGGCCCGGGGAGCTGTTTTTT. Translated, it gives CASSPTSGGGPGELFF.

This clonotype occurred a few times. The genes are TRBV2 and TRBJ2-7, with 9 bases that match TRBD1. V lost 6 bases, J lost 7 bases, and 19 bases stayed unmatched. From germline, CDR1 is SNHLY and CDR2 FYNNEI. The CDR3 runs 17 residues. The CDR3 DNA is TGTGCCAGCAGAGGAACGGGACAGGGAACCCCTCTTAGGGAGCAGTACTTC. It codes for CASRGTGQGTPLREQYF.

In regard to this clonotype: Given a much more abundant clone one base away, this may be a read error. The V and J genes are TRBV5-1 and TRBJ2-7; 9 bases fit TRBD2. J lost 2 bases, V lost 8 bases, and 8 bases had no gene match. The CDR3 has 14 amino acids. In germline, CDR1 is SGHRS, CDR2 YFSETQ. CDR3 nucleotide sequence: TGCGCCAGTGCCCTTAGCGGGAGTGCCTACGAGCAGTACTTC. This codes for CASALSGSAYEQYF.

Turning to this clonotype: At one end, the junction sequence differs from germline, possibly due to a read error. The chain joins TRBV20-1 to TRBJ2-7, with D perhaps given as TRBD1 or TRBD2 (5 bases each). There are 17 residues in the CDR3. Germline CDR1 DFQATT, CDR2 SNEGSKA (reference sequence). Written as DNA, the CDR3 is TGCTGTGCTAGAGATCGGCTCGAGGGGCGTTTCTCCTACGAGCAGTACTTC. Translation gives CCARDRLEGRFSYEQYF.

Ten or more counts support this clonotype. The rearrangement uses TRBV12-3 or TRBV12-4 and TRBJ1-2; D gene ambiguous. With 5 bases removed from V and 2 bases from J, the gap between germline ends came to 9 bases. This CDR3 region has 13 residues. The CDR3 sequence: CASSQTENYGYTF. In DNA form, the CDR3 reads TGTGCCAGCAGTCAAACAGAAAACTATGGCTACACCTTC.

This clonotype was found once. V is TRBV15 and J is TRBJ2-1, with 8 bases aligning to TRBD2. The germline gives CDR1 LNHNV, CDR2 YYDKDF (reference sequence). The J segment lost 6 bases and the V segment lost 0 bases, leaving 4 bases of the junction unmatched. The CDR3 runs 15 residues. The CDR3 here is CATSRDPGLANEQFF. The DNA of the CDR3 is TGTGCCACCAGCAGAGATCCAGGACTAGCCAATGAGCAGTTCTTC.

This sequence joins TRBV12-3 or TRBV12-4 and TRBJ2-5; D is unclear. The ends were cut back, 5 bases at V and 1 base at J, with 8 bases in the middle. The CDR3 is 13 amino acids. CDR3 loop: CASSRWSQETQYF. CDR3 nucleotide sequence: TGTGCCAGCAGTAGGTGGAGCCAAGAGACCCAGTACTTC.